The 15 T cell receptor beta chains reported below all come from one sample, sequenced in a study of blood T cells in healthy people across ages. A J-beta primer mix and a sample-barcoded 5' primer were used in a second PCR of about 7 to 12 cycles. One entry per CDR3 protein results from TCRdb running MiXCR on the 5' RACE reads. The repertoire holds 1.5 million to 2 million distinct CDR3 sequences, with 25% to 30% as singletons. The sequenced material came from blood. The receptors stem from a woman aged 25 to 39 in good health.

J is TRBJ2-3 and V is TRBV29-1, with a possible D match to TRBD1 (5 bases). The V and J ends lost 5 bases and 2 bases respectively, with 14 bases between them. The CDR3 extends over 14 amino acids. CDR1 and CDR2 (germline): SQVTM, ANQGSEA. CDR3 DNA: TGCAGCGTTCGACAGCAAATTTTCACAGATACGCAGTATTTT. Translation gives CSVRQQIFTDTQYF.

The rearrangement uses TRBV24-1 and TRBJ2-7; D tentatively reads TRBD1 or TRBD2 (5 bases each). V was clipped by 5 bases and J by 0 bases, with 16 bases between them. Germline-derived CDR1 and CDR2 are KGHDR and SFDVKD. The CDR3 sequence is 16 residues long. CDR3 sequence: CATSAAGAGISYEQYF. In DNA, the CDR3 is TGTGCCACCAGTGCCGCCGGGGCAGGGATCTCCTACGAGCAGTACTTC.

The V gene is TRBV6-1, the J gene TRBJ1-5; 7 bases align to TRBD1. The CDR3 has 15 amino acids. CDR1 MNHNS and CDR2 SASEGT come from the germline V gene. Unmatched junction bases numbered 7, after V lost 4 bases and J lost 4 bases. DNA for the CDR3: TGTGCCAGCAGTGCCCGGGACAGATATAATCAGCCCCAGCATTTT. Translating gives CASSARDRYNQPQHF.

Regarding this clonotype: A much larger clone lies a single base off, so this may be a read error. The V and J genes are TRBV29-1 and TRBJ1-2; D gene uncertain. The CDR3 extends over 14 amino acids. The germline V gene encodes CDR1 SQVTM and CDR2 ANQGSEA. V lost 1 base, J lost 8 bases, and 17 bases lay in between. This chain's CDR3 is CSVEGFGVRGGYTF. CDR3 in DNA: TGCAGCGTTGAAGGTTTCGGGGTTCGTGGGGGCTACACCTTC.

This clonotype appeared a few times. This sequence joins TRBV29-1 and TRBJ1-1; D ambiguous. The CDR3 is 11 amino acids. The V end was cut by 8 bases, the J end by 8 bases, with 15 bases between. CDR1 and CDR2 from the germline V gene are SQVTM and ANQGSEA. The CDR3 protein is CSPYDQIEAFF. The CDR3 coding sequence is TGCAGCCCCTACGACCAAATCGAAGCTTTCTTT.

A remark on this clonotype: One junction end disagrees with the germline gene, perhaps due to a read error. This sequence joins TRBV6-1 and TRBJ1-1; D is unresolved. Germline CDR1 MNHNS, CDR2 SASEGT. The length of the CDR3 is 15 residues. CDR3 in amino acids: CSSSEAIQLNTEAFF. The DNA for the CDR3 is TGTTCCAGCAGTGAAGCTATTCAATTGAACACTGAAGCTTTCTTT.

The chain is built from TRBV29-1 and TRBJ1-1; 9 nucleotides match TRBD1. Germline V gene data show CDR1 as SQVTM and CDR2 as ANQGSEA. V gave up 6 bases and J gave up 0 bases; unmatched junction bases: 2. This CDR3 has 13 residues. The CDR3 spells CSVNRGLNTEAFF. DNA for the CDR3: TGCAGCGTGAACAGGGGGCTGAACACTGAAGCTTTCTTT.

This clonotype was seen ten or more times. The rearrangement links TRBV18 to TRBJ2-1, with TRBD2 identical over 7 bases. Germline CDR1 and CDR2: KGHSH and LQKENI. With V trimmed by 3 bases and J by 9 bases, 8 bases remained unmatched. This CDR3 has 14 residues. The CDR3 loop reads CASSPGRGEVEQFF. CDR3 DNA sequence: TGTGCCAGCTCACCGGGACGGGGGGAGGTTGAGCAGTTCTTC.

About this clonotype itself: A much larger clone differs from this one at a single base, so this may be a read error. The chain is built from TRBV7-2 and TRBJ2-5; a possible D gene is TRBD2 (5 bases). The germline CDR1 and CDR2 sequences are SGHTA and FQGNSA. This CDR3 is built from 12 residues. V dropped 8 bases and J dropped 11 bases, with 18 bases sitting between them. CDR3 sequence reads: CASGKYGNEQYF. CDR3 DNA sequence: TGTGCCAGCGGTAAATACGGGAATGAGCAGTACTTC.

The rearrangement uses TRBV7-2 and TRBJ2-5; 14 bases match TRBD2. Germline CDR1 SGHTA, CDR2 FQGNSA. V shed 6 bases, J shed 5 bases, and the junction held 5 bases outside the gene matches. CDR3 length: 15 amino acids. Here the CDR3 reads CASRATSGRGETQYF. CDR3 bases: TGTGCCAGCAGGGCGACTAGCGGGAGGGGGGAGACCCAGTACTTC.

This clonotype was seen more than once but under ten times. The CDR3 coding sequence is TGTGCCAGCGGGTTGTCTTTTGGCCCTACTGCCAAAAACATTCAGTACTTC. Protein product: CASGLSFGPTAKNIQYF. The chain employs TRBV5-6 and TRBJ2-4; D gene ambiguous. V was cut by 7 bases and J by 1 base, with 21 bases left in between. CDR1 and CDR2 from the germline V gene are SGHDT and YYEEEE. The CDR3 totals 17 residues.

The count of this clonotype is one. The chain joins TRBV6-1 to TRBJ2-6; 8 bases line up with TRBD1. In germline, CDR1 is MNHNS, CDR2 SASEGT. V trimming: 10 bases; J trimming: 2 bases; junction bases outside the gene matches: 7. The CDR3 spans 15 residues. The CDR3 DNA reads TGTGCCATTGGACAGGGAAGAACTGGGGCCAACGTCCTGACTTTC. It codes for CAIGQGRTGANVLTF.

The sample holds a few counts of this clonotype. The J gene is TRBJ2-1, the V gene TRBV12-3 or TRBV12-4; D gene uncertain. The CDR3 covers 16 residues. Trimming took off 0 bases at V and 4 bases at J, with 13 bases between the two ends. The CDR3 nucleotides are TGTGCCAGCAGTTTAGCCCCGGCCTCGCGTTACAATGAGCAGTTCTTC. Its translation: CASSLAPASRYNEQFF.

This clonotype was counted a few times. V usage is TRBV20-1 and J usage is TRBJ2-7; TRBD1 matches 10 bases. The CDR3 has 17 amino acids. Losses at the gene ends were 0 bases for V and 3 bases for J; bases not matched to a gene: 11. Germline CDR1 reads DFQATT; CDR2 reads SNEGSKA (reference sequence). The CDR3, as DNA: TGCAGTGCTAGAGATATGTATAGGGGGACAGGGGTCTACGAGCAGTACTTC. It is translated as CSARDMYRGTGVYEQYF.

This clonotype was found a few times. The chain recombines TRBV7-6 with TRBJ1-4, with a possible D match to TRBD1 (6 bases). The CDR3 runs to 15 residues. V lost 4 bases to trimming and J lost 1 base, with 10 bases between them. CDR1 and CDR2 from the germline V gene are SGHVS and FNYEAQ. In DNA, the CDR3 is TGTGCCAGCAGCTCGACGGGACAAACTAATGAAAAACTGTTTTTT. It encodes CASSSTGQTNEKLFF.